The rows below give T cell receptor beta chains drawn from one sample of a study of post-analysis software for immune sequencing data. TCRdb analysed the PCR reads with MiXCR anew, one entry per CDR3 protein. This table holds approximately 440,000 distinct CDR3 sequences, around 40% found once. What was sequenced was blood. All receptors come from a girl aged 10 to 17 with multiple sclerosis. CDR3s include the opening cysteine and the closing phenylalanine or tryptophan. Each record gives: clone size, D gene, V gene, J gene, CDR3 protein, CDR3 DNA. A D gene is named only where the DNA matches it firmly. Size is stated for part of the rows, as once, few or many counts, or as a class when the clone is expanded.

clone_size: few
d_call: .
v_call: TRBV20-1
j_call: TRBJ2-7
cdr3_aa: CSARSHYEQYF
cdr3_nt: TGCAGTGCTAGATCGCATTACGAGCAGTACTTC

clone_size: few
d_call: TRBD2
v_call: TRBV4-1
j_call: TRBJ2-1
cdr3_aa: CASSQDRQSGGSYNEQFF
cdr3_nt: TGCGCCAGCAGCCAAGATCGTCAATCGGGGGGCTCCTACAATGAGCAGTTCTTC

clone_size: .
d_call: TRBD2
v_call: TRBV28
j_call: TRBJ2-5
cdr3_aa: CASSQGLAGDLETQYF
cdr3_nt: TGTGCCAGCAGTCAAGGACTAGCGGGAGATTTGGAGACCCAGTACTTC

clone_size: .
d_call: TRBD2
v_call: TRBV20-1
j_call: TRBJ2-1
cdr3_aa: CSANSGRSSYNEQFF
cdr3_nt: TGCAGTGCAAATAGCGGGAGGAGCTCCTACAATGAGCAGTTCTTC

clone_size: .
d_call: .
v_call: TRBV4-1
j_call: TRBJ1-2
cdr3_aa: CASSQETNLGLGYTF
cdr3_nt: TGCGCCAGCAGCCAAGAAACGAATTTGGGGTTGGGCTACACCTTC

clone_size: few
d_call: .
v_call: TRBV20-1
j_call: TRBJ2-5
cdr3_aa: CSAFRTVGETQYF
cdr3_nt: TGCAGTGCTTTCCGGACAGTGGGAGAGACCCAGTACTTC

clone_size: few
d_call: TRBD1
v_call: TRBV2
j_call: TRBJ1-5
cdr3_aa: CASSREDRDQPQHF
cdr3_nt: TGTGCCAGCAGCCGGGAGGACAGGGACCAGCCCCAGCATTTT

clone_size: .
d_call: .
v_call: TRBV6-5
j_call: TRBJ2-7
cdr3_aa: CASSADSTLYEQYF
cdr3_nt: TGTGCCAGCAGTGCGGACTCGACCCTCTACGAGCAGTACTTC

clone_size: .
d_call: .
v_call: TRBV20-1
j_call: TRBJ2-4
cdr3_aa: CSAREGLAKNIQYF
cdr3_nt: TGCAGTGCTAGAGAGGGACTAGCCAAAAACATTCAGTACTTC

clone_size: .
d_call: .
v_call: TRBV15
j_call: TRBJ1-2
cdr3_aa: CATSRDRGGGYGYTF
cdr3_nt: TGTGCCACCAGCAGAGATCGCGGGGGCGGGTATGGCTACACCTTC

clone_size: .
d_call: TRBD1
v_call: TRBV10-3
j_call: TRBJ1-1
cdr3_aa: CAIRTGYNGDEAFF
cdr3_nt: TGTGCCATCAGGACAGGGTATAATGGAGATGAAGCTTTCTTT

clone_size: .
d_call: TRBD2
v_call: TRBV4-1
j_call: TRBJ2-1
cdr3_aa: CASSPRGTSGSDEQFF
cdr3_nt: TGCGCCAGCAGCCCTCGGGGGACTAGCGGGAGTGATGAGCAGTTCTTC

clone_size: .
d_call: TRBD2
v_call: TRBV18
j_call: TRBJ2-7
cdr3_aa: CASSPMREGSYEQYF
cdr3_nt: TGTGCCAGCTCACCAATGCGGGAGGGGAGCTACGAGCAGTACTTC

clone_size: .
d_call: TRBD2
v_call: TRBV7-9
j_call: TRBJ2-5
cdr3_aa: CASSSAWGIRTSEVQETQYF
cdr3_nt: TGTGCCAGCAGCTCCGCCTGGGGGATTAGGACTAGCGAAGTACAAGAGACCCAGTACTTC

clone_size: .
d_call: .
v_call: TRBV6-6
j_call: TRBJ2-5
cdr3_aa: CASSPAEYNEQYF
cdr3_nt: TGTGCCAGCAGCCCCGCGGAGTACAATGAGCAGTACTTC

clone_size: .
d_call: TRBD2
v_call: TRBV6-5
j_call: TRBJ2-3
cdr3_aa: CASSQPGLAGGYTQYF
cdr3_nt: TGTGCCAGCAGTCAACCCGGACTAGCGGGAGGCTATACGCAGTATTTT

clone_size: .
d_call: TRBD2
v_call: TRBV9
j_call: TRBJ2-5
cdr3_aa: CASSALGGGLAVRETQYF
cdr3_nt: TGTGCCAGCAGCGCCCTGGGGGGTGGACTAGCGGTACGAGAGACCCAGTACTTC

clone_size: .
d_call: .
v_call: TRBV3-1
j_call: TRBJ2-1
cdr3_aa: CASSHRDSPIYEQFF
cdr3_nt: TGTGCCAGCAGCCATCGGGACTCCCCTATTTATGAGCAGTTCTTC

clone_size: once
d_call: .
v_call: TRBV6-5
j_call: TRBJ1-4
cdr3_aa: CASGDLGGMLEKLFF
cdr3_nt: TGTGCCAGCGGGGACCTGGGGGGTATGTTAGAAAAACTGTTTTTT

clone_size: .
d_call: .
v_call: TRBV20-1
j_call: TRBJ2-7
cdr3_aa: CSASPGTWEQYF
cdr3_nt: TGCAGTGCTAGTCCCGGGACCTGGGAGCAGTACTTC

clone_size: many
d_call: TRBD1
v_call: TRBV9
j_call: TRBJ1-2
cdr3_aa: CASSVTGTGYGYTF
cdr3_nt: TGTGCCAGCAGCGTGACCGGGACAGGCTATGGCTACACCTTC

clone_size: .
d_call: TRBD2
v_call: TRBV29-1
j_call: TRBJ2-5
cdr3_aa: CSVAAPGGRETQYF
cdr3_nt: TGCAGCGTTGCCGCTCCGGGAGGGAGGGAGACCCAGTACTTC

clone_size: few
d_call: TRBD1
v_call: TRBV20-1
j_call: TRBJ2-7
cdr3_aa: CSASNPGQGNEQYF
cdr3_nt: TGCAGTGCTAGTAACCCGGGACAGGGAAACGAGCAGTACTTC

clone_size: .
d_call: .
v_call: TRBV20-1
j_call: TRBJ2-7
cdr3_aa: CSASPWTGSYEQYF
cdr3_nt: TGCAGTGCTTCCCCCTGGACGGGATCCTACGAGCAGTACTTC

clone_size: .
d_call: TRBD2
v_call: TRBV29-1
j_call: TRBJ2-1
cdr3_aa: CSVEDSGTSGGGEQFF
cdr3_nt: TGCAGCGTTGAAGATTCGGGGACTAGCGGGGGCGGTGAGCAGTTCTTC

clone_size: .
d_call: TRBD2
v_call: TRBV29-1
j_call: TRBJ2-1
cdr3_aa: CSVGTSGAYNEQFF
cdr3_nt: TGCAGCGTCGGGACTAGCGGGGCCTACAATGAGCAGTTCTTC

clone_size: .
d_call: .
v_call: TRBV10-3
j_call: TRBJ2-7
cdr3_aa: CAISRGVYDEQYF
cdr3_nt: TGTGCCATCTCAAGGGGCGTTTATGACGAGCAGTACTTC

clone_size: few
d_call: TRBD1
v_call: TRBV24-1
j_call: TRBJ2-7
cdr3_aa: CATSDRDSSYEQYF
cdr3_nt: TGTGCCACCAGCGACAGGGATTCCTCCTACGAGCAGTACTTC

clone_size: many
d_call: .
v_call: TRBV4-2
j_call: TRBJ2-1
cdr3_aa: CASSQVMSLEEQFF
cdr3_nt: TGTGCCAGCAGCCAAGTTATGTCGTTGGAAGAGCAGTTCTTC

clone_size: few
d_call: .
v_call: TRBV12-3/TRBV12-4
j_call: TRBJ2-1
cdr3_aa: CASSEQGPIYNEQFF
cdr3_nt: TGTGCCAGCAGTGAACAGGGCCCCATCTACAATGAGCAGTTCTTC

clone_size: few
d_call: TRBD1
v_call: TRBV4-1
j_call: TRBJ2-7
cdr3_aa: CASSQPGQGRYEQYF
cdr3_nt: TGCGCCAGCAGCCAACCGGGACAGGGACGCTACGAGCAGTACTTC

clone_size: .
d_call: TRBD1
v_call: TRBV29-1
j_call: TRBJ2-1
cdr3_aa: CSVEWVDRVYNEQFF
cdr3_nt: TGCAGCGTTGAATGGGTGGACAGGGTTTACAATGAGCAGTTCTTC

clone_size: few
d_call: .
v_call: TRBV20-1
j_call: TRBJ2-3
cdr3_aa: CSASDPTSTDTQYF
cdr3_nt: TGCAGTGCTTCCGACCCCACTAGCACAGATACGCAGTATTTT

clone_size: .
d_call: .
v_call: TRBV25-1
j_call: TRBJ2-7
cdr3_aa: CASANYRDLGEQYF
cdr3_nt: TGTGCCAGCGCCAACTACCGGGACCTGGGCGAGCAGTACTTC

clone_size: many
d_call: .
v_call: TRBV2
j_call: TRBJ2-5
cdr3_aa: CASSEETQYF
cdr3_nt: TGTGCCAGCAGTGAAGAGACCCAGTACTTC

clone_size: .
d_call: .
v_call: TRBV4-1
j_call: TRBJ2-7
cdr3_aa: CASSQEGQGWDEQYF
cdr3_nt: TGCGCCAGCAGCCAAGAGGGGCAGGGTTGGGACGAGCAGTACTTC

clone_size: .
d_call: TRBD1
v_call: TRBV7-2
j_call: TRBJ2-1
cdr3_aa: CASSLAQGAYNEQFF
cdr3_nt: TGTGCCAGCAGCTTAGCACAGGGGGCGTACAATGAGCAGTTCTTC

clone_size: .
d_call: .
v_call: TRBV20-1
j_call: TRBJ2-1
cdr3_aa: CSASGLRYNEQFF
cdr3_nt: TGCAGTGCTTCGGGACTGAGGTACAATGAGCAGTTCTTC

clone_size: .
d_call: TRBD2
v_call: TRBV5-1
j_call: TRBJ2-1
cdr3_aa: CASSLETSGRKAYNEQFF
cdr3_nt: TGCGCCAGCAGCTTGGAGACTAGCGGGAGGAAAGCCTACAATGAGCAGTTCTTC

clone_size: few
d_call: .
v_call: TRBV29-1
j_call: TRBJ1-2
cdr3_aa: CSVGSSYGYTF
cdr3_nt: TGCAGCGTTGGGTCATCCTATGGCTACACCTTC

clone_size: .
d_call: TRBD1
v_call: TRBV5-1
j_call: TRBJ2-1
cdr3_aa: CASSLRGPNEQFF
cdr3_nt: TGCGCCAGCAGCTTAAGGGGGCCAAATGAGCAGTTCTTC

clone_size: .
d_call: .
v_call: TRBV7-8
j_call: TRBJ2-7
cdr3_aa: CASSPDRGFYEQYF
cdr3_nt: TGTGCCAGCAGCCCAGACAGAGGGTTCTACGAGCAGTACTTC

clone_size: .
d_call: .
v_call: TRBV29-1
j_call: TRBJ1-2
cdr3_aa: CSAQEGSNYGYTF
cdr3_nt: TGCAGCGCTCAGGAGGGATCAAACTATGGCTACACCTTC

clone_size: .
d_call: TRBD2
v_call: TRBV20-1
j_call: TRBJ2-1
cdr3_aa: CSARDGLAGEYNEQFF
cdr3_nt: TGCAGTGCTAGAGATGGGCTAGCGGGGGAGTACAATGAGCAGTTCTTC